This TCR beta chain derives from a study of blood T cell repertoires in COVID-19. Overall study: The United States, Italy and Spain supplied acute and convalescent COVID-19 samples.

Germline CDR1 and CDR2: SGDLS and YYNGEE. The V end lost 6 bases, the J end lost 4 bases, and 10 bases lay between the germline ends. This CDR3 has 13 amino acids. Per the study methods: Estimation of nucleated cell counts relied on the amplification of reference gene primers. The protocol was immunoSEQ multiplex PCR, while the TCRdb copy is restricted to in-frame clones and leaves out a portion. D and trimming come from the DNA, and the V and J calls and clone size come from that table. Here the sample spans about 59,000 clones, 79% being singletons. The chain links TRBV9 to TRBJ1-4, with a tentative D call TRBD1 (5 bases). The origin of this receptor is a man aged 55 to 70 with acute or convalescent COVID-19. The sequenced sample consisted of peripheral blood. The chain's CDR3 is CASNGGGNEKLFF. CDR3 DNA sequence: TGTGCCAGCAATGGGGGAGGTAATGAAAAACTGTTTTTT.